A single sample is the source of the 14 T cell receptor beta chains below, sequenced in a study of blood T cell repertoires in COVID-19. Only in-frame clones appear in the TCRdb table, and some are missing; sequencing was by immunoSEQ multiplex PCR. Of around 40,000 clones listed, 70% to 90% were seen once; the top ten hold roughly 4.7%. The sample was peripheral blood. All receptors come from a man aged 60-69 years with COVID-19, enrolled during active disease.

V is TRBV19 and J is TRBJ1-1; D is unclear. The CDR3 extends over 13 amino acids. Germline values: CDR1 LNHDA, CDR2 SQIVND (reference sequence). The V end was cut by 6 bases, the J end by 6 bases, with 14 bases between. Here the CDR3 reads CASRGRGQPEAFF. The CDR3 nucleotides read TGTGCCAGTAGAGGGCGGGGTCAACCTGAAGCTTTCTTT. The full variable domain, completed using reference TRBV19 and TRBJ1-1, is DGGITQSPKYLFRKEGQNVTLSCEQNLNHDAMYWYRQDPGQGLRLIYYSQIVNDFQKGDIAEGYSVSREKKESFPLTVTSAQKNPTAFYLCASRGRGQPEAFFGQGTRLTVV.

The chain uses TRBV29-1 and TRBJ2-1; TRBD2 matches at 15 bases. The CDR3 has 17 residues. Germline CDR1 is SQVTM and CDR2 is ANQGSEA. V was clipped by 5 bases and J by 9 bases; unmatched bases: 14. The CDR3 loop is CSVTGTSGRKGAGEQFF. CDR3 bases: TGCAGCGTTACGGGGACTAGCGGGAGGAAGGGAGCGGGTGAGCAGTTCTTC.

The chain combines TRBV7-2 with TRBJ2-1, with unresolved D. The CDR3 length is 12 residues. The ends were cut back, 1 base at V and 10 bases at J, with 8 bases in the middle. The germline gives CDR1 SGHTA, CDR2 FQGNSA. CDR3 bases: TGTGCCAGCAGCTTAGATCCGTTCGAGCAGTTCTTC. Protein: CASSLDPFEQFF.

This chain links TRBV5-1 with TRBJ1-4; D is undetermined. With 0 bases removed from V and 7 bases from J, the gap between germline ends came to 25 bases. Germline CDR1 reads SGHRS; CDR2 reads YFSETQ. The CDR3 sequence is 19 residues long. The CDR3: CASSLGDYRSTILGEKLFF. The CDR3 DNA reads as TGCGCCAGCAGCTTGGGAGATTACAGATCTACCATCCTGGGTGAAAAACTGTTTTTT.

The rearrangement joins TRBV19 to TRBJ2-3, with 7 bases aligning to TRBD2. CDR3 size: 14 residues. With 5 bases clipped from V and 0 bases from J, the junction kept 2 bases outside the gene matches. CDR1 LNHDA and CDR2 SQIVND come from the germline V gene (reference sequence). The CDR3, as DNA: TGTGCCAGTAGTGGGACTATAAGCACAGATACGCAGTATTTT. It yields the protein CASSGTISTDTQYF.

This clone has a single count. This chain connects TRBV28 to TRBJ1-5, with 8 bases that match TRBD1. V trimming: 6 bases; J trimming: 6 bases; junction bases outside the gene matches: 10. This CDR3 has 15 residues. Germline-derived CDR1 and CDR2 are MDHEN and SYDVKM. The CDR3 reads CASRLDRVSSQPQHF. CDR3 coding DNA: TGTGCCAGCAGACTGGACAGGGTGAGTTCTCAGCCCCAGCATTTT.

The chain carries TRBV4-1 and TRBJ2-3; 7 bases align to TRBD1. This CDR3 has 17 amino acids. After removal of 0 bases from V and 5 bases from J, the junction contained 11 bases not matched to a gene. Germline V gives CDR1 MGHRA, CDR2 YSYEKL. The CDR3 coding sequence is TGCGCCAGCAGCCAAGACCGACAGGGAAGTGGGGGAGATACGCAGTATTTT. It codes for CASSQDRQGSGGDTQYF.

The chain combines TRBV28 with TRBJ2-1; no firm D call. CDR1 and CDR2 from the germline V gene are MDHEN and SYDVKM. Trimming left V 6 bases short and J 1 base short, with 16 bases between. The CDR3 length is 16 residues. The CDR3 DNA is TGTGCCAGCAGCTCCGCAGCACTCGGGTCCTACAATGAGCAGTTCTTC. This gives the protein CASSSAALGSYNEQFF.

The J gene is TRBJ2-3, the V gene TRBV9; the match to TRBD2 covers 8 bases. The ends lost 0 bases at V and 2 bases at J; junction bases unmatched: 5. From germline, CDR1 is SGDLS and CDR2 YYNGEE. The CDR3 has 16 residues. CDR3: CASSVGGLANTDTQYF. The DNA for the CDR3 is TGTGCCAGCAGCGTAGGCGGACTAGCTAACACAGATACGCAGTATTTT.

This clone was picked up one time. V and J are TRBV29-1 and TRBJ1-5, with 8 bases that match TRBD1. CDR1 is SQVTM and CDR2 is ANQGSEA in the germline V gene. The ends lost 4 bases at V and 6 bases at J; junction bases unmatched: 5. The CDR3 has 13 residues. CDR3 amino acids: CSVVTGVGQPQHF. DNA of the CDR3: TGCAGCGTTGTGACAGGGGTCGGTCAGCCCCAGCATTTT.

The V call is TRBV5-5, the J call TRBJ1-4; 9 bases match TRBD1. Germline values: CDR1 SGHKS, CDR2 YYEKEE (reference sequence). Germline trimming cut 4 bases from V and 3 bases from J; bases unmatched to any gene: 10. The CDR3 contains 17 residues. For the CDR3, the DNA is TGTGCCAGCAGCGTGGGGGGGACAGGGCCGGCTAATGAAAAACTGTTTTTT. Translation gives CASSVGGTGPANEKLFF.

The genes are TRBV6-5 and TRBJ2-7; 8 nucleotides line up with TRBD1. Germline V gene lookup returns CDR1 MNHEY and CDR2 SVGAGI. This CDR3 is built from 15 residues. V lost 2 bases and J lost 4; bases outside the gene matches: 7. CDR3 in DNA: TGTGCCAGCAGTTACCCGTCGGGACAGGCTTACGAGCAGTACTTC. This sequence encodes CASSYPSGQAYEQYF.

The chain joins TRBV7-2 to TRBJ2-3; 9 bases match TRBD1. Germline CDR1 is SGHTA and CDR2 is FQGNSA. The trim removed 1 base at V and 4 bases at J, leaving 3 bases unmatched. The CDR3 is 15 amino acids. The CDR3 spells CASSLVGDRADTQYF. For the CDR3, the DNA is TGTGCCAGCAGCTTAGTAGGGGACAGGGCAGATACGCAGTATTTT. Full variable domain (rest looked up from reference TRBV7-2 and TRBJ2-3): GAGVSQSPSNKVTEKGKDVELRCDPISGHTALYWYRQSLGQGLEFLIYFQGNSAPDKSGLPSDRFSAERTGGSVSTLTIQRTQQEDSAVYLCASSLVGDRADTQYFGPGTRLTVL.

The J gene is TRBJ2-7, the V gene TRBV7-8; tentative D call: TRBD1 (6 bases). There are 16 residues in the CDR3. V lost 3 bases and J lost 5, with 20 bases in between. Germline values: CDR1 SGHVS, CDR2 FQNEAQ. As DNA, the CDR3 is TGTGCCAGCAGCTTCTATCCTAGGGAACAGGGCGACGAGCAGTACTTC. It specifies CASSFYPREQGDEQYF.